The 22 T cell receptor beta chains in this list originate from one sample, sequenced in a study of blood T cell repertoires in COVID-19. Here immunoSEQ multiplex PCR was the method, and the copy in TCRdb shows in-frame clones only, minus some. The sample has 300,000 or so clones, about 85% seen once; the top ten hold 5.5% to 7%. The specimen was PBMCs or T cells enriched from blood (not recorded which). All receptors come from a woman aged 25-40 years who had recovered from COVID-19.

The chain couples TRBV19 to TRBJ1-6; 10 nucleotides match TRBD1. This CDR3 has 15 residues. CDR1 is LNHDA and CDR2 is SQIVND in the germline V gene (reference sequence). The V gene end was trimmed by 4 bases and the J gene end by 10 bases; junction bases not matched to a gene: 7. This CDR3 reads CASSTPGQGRSPLHF. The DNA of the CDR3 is TGTGCCAGTAGTACCCCGGGACAGGGGCGATCACCCCTCCACTTT.

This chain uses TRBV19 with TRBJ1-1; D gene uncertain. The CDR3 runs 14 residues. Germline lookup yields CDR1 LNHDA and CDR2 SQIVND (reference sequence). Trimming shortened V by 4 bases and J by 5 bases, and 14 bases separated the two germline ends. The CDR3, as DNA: TGTGCCAGTAGTACCCCAGCGGGGTGGACTGAAGCTTTCTTT. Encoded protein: CASSTPAGWTEAFF.

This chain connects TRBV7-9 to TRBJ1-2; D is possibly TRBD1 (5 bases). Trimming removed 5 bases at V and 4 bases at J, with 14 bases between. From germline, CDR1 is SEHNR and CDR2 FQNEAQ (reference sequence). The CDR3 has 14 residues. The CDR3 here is CASSPRWGRYGYTF. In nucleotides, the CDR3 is TGTGCCAGCAGCCCGCGGTGGGGCCGCTATGGCTACACCTTC.

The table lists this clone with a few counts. The CDR3 bases are TGTGCCAGCACCCTTAATCGGGTCTCTCGGGGCTCTGGGGCCAACGTCCTGACTTTC. Its protein is CASTLNRVSRGSGANVLTF. The chain combines TRBV7-2 with TRBJ2-6, with D perhaps TRBD2 (5 bases). Germline assignment: CDR1 SGHTA and CDR2 FQGNSA. Between the trimmed V and J ends, which lost 7 bases and 0 bases, there was a span of 22 bases. CDR3 size: 19 residues. The full variable domain, rest sourced from reference TRBV7-2 and TRBJ2-6, is GAGVSQSPSNKVTEKGKDVELRCDPISGHTALYWYRQSLGQGLEFLIYFQGNSAPDKSGLPSDRFSAERTGGSVSTLTIQRTQQEDSAVYLCASTLNRVSRGSGANVLTFGAGSRLTVL.

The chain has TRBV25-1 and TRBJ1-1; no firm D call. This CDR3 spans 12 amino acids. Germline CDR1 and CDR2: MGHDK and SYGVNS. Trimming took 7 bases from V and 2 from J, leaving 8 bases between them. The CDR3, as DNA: TGTGCCAGCAACGGGTTAAACACTGAAGCTTTCTTT. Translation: CASNGLNTEAFF.

The DNA of the CDR3 is TGTGCCAGCAGCGTCAGGGGGCTGAACACTGAAGCTTTCTTT. Translated: CASSVRGLNTEAFF. The V call is TRBV9, the J call TRBJ1-1; 8 bases agree with TRBD1. Trimming cost V 2 bases and J 0 bases; bases outside gene matches: 0. Germline loops: CDR1 SGDLS, CDR2 YYNGEE. The CDR3 has 14 residues.

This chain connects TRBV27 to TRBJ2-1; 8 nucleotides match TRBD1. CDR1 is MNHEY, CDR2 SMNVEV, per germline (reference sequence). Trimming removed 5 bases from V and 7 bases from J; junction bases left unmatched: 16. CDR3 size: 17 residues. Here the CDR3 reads CASSPPIRDRFRNEQFF. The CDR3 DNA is TGTGCCAGCAGTCCACCTATCCGGGACAGGTTTAGGAATGAGCAGTTCTTC.

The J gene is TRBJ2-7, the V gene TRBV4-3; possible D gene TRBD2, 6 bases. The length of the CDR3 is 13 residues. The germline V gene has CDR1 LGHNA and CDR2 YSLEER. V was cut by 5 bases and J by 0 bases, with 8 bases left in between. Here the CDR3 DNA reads TGCGCCAGCAGCGGAGGGAACTCCTACGAGCAGTACTTC. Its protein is CASSGGNSYEQYF.

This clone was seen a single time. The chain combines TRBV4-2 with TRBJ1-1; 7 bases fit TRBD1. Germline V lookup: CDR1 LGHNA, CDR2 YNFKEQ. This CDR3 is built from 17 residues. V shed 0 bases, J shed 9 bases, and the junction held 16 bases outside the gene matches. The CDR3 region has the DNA TGTGCCAGCAGCCAAGAGGGGCAGGGGGTGGGTAAGATTAAAGCTTTCTTT. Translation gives CASSQEGQGVGKIKAFF.

CDR3 DNA sequence: TGTGCCAGTAGTATAGATTTCCCAGGGGCGAGGACTGAAGCTTTCTTT. This sequence encodes CASSIDFPGARTEAFF. The J gene is TRBJ1-1, the V gene TRBV19; possible D gene TRBD1, 6 bases. Trimming left V 0 bases short and J 5 bases short, with 16 bases between. From germline, CDR1 is LNHDA and CDR2 SQIVND (reference sequence). This CDR3 spans 16 amino acids.

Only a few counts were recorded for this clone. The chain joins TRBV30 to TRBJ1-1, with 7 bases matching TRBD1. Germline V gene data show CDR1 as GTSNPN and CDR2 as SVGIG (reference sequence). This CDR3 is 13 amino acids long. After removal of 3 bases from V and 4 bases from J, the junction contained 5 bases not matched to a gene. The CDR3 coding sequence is TGTGCCTGGAGCCGACAGGGACCCACTGAAGCTTTCTTT. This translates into CAWSRQGPTEAFF. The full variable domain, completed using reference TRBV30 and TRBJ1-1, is SQTIHQWPATLVQPVGSPLSLECTVEGTSNPNLYWYRQAAGRGLQLLFYSVGIGQISSEVPQNLSASRPQDRQFILSSKKLLLSDSGFYLCAWSRQGPTEAFFGQGTRLTVV.

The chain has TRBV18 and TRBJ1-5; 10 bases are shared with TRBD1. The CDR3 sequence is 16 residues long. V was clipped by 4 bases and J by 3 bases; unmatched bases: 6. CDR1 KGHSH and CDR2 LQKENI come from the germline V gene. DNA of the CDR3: TGTGCCAGCTCACGACGGACAGGGGGTAACAATCAGCCCCAGCATTTT. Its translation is CASSRRTGGNNQPQHF.

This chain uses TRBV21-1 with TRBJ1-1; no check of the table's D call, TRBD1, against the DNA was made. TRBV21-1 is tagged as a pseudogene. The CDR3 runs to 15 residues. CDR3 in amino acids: CASSNLTGGLTEAFF. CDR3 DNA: TGTGCCAGCAGCAACCTGACAGGGGGCCTCACTGAAGCTTTCTTT.

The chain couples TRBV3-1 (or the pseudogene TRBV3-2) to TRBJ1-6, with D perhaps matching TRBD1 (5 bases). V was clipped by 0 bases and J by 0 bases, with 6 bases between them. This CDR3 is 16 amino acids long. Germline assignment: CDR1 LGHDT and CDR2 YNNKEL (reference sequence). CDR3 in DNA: TGTGCCAGCAGCCAAGAGGGGCGCTCCTATAATTCACCCCTCCACTTT. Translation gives CASSQEGRSYNSPLHF.

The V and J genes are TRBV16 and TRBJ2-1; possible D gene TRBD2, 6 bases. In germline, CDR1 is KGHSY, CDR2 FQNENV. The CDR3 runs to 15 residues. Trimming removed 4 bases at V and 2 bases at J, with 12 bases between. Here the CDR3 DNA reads TGTGCCAGCAGCCGGACTACCAGGGCCTACAATGAGCAGTTCTTC. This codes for CASSRTTRAYNEQFF.

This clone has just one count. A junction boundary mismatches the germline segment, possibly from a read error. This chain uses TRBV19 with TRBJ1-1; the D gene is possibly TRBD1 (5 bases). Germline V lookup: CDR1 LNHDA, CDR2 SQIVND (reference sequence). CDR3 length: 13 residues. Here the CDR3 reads CASSPPGNAEAFF. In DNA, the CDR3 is TGTGCCAGTAGTCCCCCAGGGAACGCTGAAGCTTTCTTT. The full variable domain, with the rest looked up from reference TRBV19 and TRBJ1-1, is DGGITQSPKYLFRKEGQNVTLSCEQNLNHDAMYWYRQDPGQGLRLIYYSQIVNDFQKGDIAEGYSVSREKKESFPLTVTSAQKNPTAFYLCASSPPGNAEAFFGQGTRLTVV.

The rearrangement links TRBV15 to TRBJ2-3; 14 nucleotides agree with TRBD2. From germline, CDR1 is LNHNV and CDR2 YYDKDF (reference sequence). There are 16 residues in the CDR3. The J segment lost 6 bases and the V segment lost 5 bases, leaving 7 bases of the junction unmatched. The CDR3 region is CATSRGLAGVGDTQYF. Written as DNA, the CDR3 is TGTGCCACCAGCCGGGGACTAGCGGGAGTTGGGGATACGCAGTATTTT.

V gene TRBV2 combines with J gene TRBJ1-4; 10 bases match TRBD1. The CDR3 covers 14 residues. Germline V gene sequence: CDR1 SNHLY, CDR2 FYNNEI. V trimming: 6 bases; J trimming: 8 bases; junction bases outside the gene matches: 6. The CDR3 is CASSLTGGQEKLFF. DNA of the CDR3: TGTGCCAGCAGCTTGACAGGGGGCCAGGAAAAACTGTTTTTT.

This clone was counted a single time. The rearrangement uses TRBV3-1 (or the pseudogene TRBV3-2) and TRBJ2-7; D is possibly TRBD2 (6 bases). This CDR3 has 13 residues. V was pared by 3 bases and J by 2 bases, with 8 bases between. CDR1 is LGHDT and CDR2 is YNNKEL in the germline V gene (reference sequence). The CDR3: CASSHGTPYEQYF. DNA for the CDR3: TGTGCCAGCAGCCACGGGACTCCCTACGAGCAGTACTTC.

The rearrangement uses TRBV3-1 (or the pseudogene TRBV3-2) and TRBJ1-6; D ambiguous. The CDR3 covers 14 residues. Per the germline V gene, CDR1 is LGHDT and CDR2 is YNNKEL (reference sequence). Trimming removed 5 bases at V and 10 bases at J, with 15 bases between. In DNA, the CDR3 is TGTGCCAGCAGCTTGGGTTCGGAGGTCTCACCCCTCCACTTT. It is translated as CASSLGSEVSPLHF.

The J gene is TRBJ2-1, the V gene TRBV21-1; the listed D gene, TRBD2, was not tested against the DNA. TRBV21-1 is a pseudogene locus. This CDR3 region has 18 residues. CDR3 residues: CASSKKEDSNRSYNEQFF. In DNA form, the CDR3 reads TGTGCCAGCAGCAAAAAAGAGGACTCAAACCGCTCCTACAATGAGCAGTTCTTC.

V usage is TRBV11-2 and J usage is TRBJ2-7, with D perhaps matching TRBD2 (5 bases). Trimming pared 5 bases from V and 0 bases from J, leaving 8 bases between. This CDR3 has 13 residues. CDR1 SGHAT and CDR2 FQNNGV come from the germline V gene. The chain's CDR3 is CASSQGLSYEQYF. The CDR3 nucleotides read TGTGCCAGCAGCCAAGGACTCTCCTACGAGCAGTACTTC.